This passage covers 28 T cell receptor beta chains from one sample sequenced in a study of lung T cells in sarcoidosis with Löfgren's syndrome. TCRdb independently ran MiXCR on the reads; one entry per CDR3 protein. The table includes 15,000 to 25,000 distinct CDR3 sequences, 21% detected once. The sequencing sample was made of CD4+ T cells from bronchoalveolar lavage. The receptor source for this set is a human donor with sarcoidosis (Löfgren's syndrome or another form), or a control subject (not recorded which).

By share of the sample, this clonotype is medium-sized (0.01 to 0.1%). The CDR3 bases are TGTGCCAGCAGCCCCGACAGGGGAACATCCTACGAGCAGTACTTC. The encoded protein is CASSPDRGTSYEQYF. The J gene is TRBJ2-7, the V gene TRBV7-2, with 8 nucleotides matching TRBD1. The CDR3 sequence is 15 residues long. Germline V gives CDR1 SGHTA, CDR2 FQGNSA. V trimming: 5 bases; J trimming: 1 base; junction bases outside the gene matches: 7.

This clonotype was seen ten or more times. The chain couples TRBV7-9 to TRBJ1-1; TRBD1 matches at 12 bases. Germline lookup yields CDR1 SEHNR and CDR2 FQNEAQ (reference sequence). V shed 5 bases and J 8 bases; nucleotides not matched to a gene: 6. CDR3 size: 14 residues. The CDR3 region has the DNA TGTGCCAGCAGCCAGGGACAGGGGGCGCGGGAAGCTTTCTTT. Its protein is CASSQGQGAREAFF.

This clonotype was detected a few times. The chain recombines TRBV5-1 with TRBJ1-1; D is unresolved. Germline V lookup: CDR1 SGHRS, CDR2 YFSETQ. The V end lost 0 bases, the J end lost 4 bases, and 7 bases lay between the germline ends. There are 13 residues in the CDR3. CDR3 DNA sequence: TGCGCCAGCAGCTTGGATGGGGTCACTGAAGCTTTCTTT. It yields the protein CASSLDGVTEAFF.

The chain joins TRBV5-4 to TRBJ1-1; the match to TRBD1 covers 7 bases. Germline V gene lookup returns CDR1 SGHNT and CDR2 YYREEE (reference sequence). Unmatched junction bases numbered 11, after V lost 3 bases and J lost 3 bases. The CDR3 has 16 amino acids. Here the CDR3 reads CASSSPTGTDDTEAFF. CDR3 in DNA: TGTGCCAGCAGCTCCCCCACCGGGACAGACGACACTGAAGCTTTCTTT.

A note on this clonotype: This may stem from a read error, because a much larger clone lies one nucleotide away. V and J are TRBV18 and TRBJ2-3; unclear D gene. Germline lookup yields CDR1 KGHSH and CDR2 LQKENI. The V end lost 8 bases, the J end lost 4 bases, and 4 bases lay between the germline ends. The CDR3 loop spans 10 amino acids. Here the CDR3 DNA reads TGTGCCAGCGGGTCAGATACGCAGTATTTT. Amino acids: CASGSDTQYF. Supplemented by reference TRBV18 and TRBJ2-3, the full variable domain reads NAGVMQNPRHLVRRRGQEARLRCSPMKGHSHVYWYRQLPEEGLKFMVYLQKENIIDESGMPKERFSAEFPKEGPSILRIQQVVRGDSAAYFCASGSDTQYFGPGTRLTVL.

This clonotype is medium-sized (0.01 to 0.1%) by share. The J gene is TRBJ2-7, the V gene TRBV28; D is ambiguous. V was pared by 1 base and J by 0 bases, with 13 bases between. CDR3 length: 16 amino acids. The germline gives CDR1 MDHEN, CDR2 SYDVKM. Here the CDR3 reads CASSLSAGRLSYEQYF. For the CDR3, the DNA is TGTGCCAGCAGTTTATCGGCCGGACGCCTCTCCTACGAGCAGTACTTC. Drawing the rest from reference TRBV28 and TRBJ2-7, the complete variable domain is DVKVTQSSRYLVKRTGEKVFLECVQDMDHENMFWYRQDPGLGLRLIYFSYDVKMKEKGDIPEGYSVSREKKERFSLILESASTNQTSMYLCASSLSAGRLSYEQYFGPGTRLTVT.

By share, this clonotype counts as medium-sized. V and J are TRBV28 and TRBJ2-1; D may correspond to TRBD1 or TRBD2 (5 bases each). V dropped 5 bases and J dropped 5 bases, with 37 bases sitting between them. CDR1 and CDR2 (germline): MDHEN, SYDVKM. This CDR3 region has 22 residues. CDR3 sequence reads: CASSPPLDYLQLLWGVDNEQFF. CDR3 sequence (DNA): TGTGCCAGCAGTCCACCTCTCGACTATCTACAACTTCTCTGGGGCGTTGACAATGAGCAGTTCTTC.

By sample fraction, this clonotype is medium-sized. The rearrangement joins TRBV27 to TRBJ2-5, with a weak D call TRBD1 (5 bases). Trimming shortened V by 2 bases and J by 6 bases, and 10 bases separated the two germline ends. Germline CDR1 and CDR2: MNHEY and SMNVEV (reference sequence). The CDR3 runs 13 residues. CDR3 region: CASSLPGMKTQYF. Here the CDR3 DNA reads TGTGCCAGCAGTTTACCAGGGATGAAGACCCAGTACTTC.

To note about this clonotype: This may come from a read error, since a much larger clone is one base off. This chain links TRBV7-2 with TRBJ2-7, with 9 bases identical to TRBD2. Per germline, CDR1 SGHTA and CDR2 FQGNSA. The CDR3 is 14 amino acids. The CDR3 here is CTSSLQVTAGGKDF. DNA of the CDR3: TGTACCAGCAGCTTACAAGTCACCGCGGGAGGGAAAGACTTC.

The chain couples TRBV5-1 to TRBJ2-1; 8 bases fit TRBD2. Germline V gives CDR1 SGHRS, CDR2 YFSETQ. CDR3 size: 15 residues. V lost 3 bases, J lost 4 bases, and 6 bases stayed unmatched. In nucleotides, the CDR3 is TGCGCCAGCAGCTCCGGGACTAGTGCATACAATGAGCAGTTCTTC. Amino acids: CASSSGTSAYNEQFF.

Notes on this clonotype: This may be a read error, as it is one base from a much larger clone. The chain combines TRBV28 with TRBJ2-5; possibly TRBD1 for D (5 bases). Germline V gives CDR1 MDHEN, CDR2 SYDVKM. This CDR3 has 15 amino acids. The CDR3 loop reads CASTVVGIGQGTQYF. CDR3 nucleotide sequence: TGTGCCAGCACAGTAGTTGGCATCGGACAAGGGACCCAGTACTTC.

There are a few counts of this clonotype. CDR3 DNA sequence: TGTGCCAGCAGCTTGAGAATTGGAGAGACCCAGTACTTC. Translation gives CASSLRIGETQYF. This chain links TRBV5-4 with TRBJ2-5; D remains unclear. The CDR3 covers 13 residues. V was pared by 1 base and J by 4 bases, with 8 bases between. The germline CDR1 and CDR2 sequences are SGHNT and YYREEE (reference sequence). Combining the CDR3 with reference TRBV5-4 and TRBJ2-5 gives the whole variable domain ETGVTQSPTHLIKTRGQQVTLRCSSQSGHNTVSWYQQALGQGPQFIFQYYREEENGRGNFPPRFSGLQFPNYSSELNVNALELDDSALYLCASSLRIGETQYFGPGTRLLVL.

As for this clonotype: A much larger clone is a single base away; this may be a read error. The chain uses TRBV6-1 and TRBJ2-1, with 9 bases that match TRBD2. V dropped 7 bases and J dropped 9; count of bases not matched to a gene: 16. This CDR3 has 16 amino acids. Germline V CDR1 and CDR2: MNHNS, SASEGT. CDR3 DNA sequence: TGTGCCAGCAATCCACTAGGCGGGAGGGCCTTTTCTGAGCAGTTCTTC. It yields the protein CASNPLGGRAFSEQFF.

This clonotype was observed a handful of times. The CDR3 loop reads CASSSRPRTDTQYF. The CDR3 coding sequence is TGTGCCAGCAGCTCAAGACCACGCACAGATACGCAGTATTTT. The chain links TRBV7-3 to TRBJ2-3; D remains unclear. Germline CDR1 and CDR2: SGHTA and FQGTGA. V was pared by 4 bases and J by 1 base, with 9 bases between. This CDR3 comprises 14 residues.

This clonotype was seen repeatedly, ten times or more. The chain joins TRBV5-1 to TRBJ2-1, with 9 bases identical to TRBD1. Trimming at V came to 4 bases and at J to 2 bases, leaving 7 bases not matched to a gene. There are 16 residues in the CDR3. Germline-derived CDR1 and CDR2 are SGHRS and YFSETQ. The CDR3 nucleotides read TGCGCCAGCAGCAGGACAGGGGCCAATACCTACAATGAGCAGTTCTTC. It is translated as CASSRTGANTYNEQFF. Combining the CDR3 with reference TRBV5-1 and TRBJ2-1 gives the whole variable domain KAGVTQTPRYLIKTRGQQVTLSCSPISGHRSVSWYQQTPGQGLQFLFEYFSETQRNKGNFPGRFSGRQFSNSRSEMNVSTLELGDSALYLCASSRTGANTYNEQFFGPGTRLTVL.

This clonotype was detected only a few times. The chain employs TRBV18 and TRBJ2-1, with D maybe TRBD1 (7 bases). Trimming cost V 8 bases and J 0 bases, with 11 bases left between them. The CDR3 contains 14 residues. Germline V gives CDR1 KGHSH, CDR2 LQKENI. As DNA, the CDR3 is TGTGCCAGCGCGGGACAGAACTCCTACAATGAGCAGTTCTTC. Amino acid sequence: CASAGQNSYNEQFF.

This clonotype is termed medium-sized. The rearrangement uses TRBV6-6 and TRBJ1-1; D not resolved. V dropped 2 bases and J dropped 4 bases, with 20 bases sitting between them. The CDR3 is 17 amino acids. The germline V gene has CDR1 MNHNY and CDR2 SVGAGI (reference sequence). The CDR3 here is CASSYPRTADWVTEAFF. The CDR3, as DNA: TGTGCCAGCAGTTACCCCCGTACTGCGGATTGGGTCACTGAAGCTTTCTTT.

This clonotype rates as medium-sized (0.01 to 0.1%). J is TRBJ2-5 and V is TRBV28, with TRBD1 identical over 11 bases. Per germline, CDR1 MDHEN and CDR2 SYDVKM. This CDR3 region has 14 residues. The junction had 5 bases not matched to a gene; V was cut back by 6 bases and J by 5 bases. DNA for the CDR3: TGTGCCAGCAGCTCGGGACAGGGGGGCGAGACCCAGTACTTC. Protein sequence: CASSSGQGGETQYF.

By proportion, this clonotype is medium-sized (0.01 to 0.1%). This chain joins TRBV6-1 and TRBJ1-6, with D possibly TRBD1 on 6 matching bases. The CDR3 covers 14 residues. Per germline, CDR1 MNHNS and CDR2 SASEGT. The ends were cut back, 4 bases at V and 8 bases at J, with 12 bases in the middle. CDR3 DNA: TGTGCCAGCAGTGTCGAGGACAGAGATTCACCCCTCCACTTT. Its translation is CASSVEDRDSPLHF.

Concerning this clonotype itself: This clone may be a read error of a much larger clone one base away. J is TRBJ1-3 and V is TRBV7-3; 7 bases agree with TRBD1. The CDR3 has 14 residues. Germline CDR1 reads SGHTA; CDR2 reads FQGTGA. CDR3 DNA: TGTGCCAGCAGCTTAAGCCCAGGGGGAATCACCATATATTTT. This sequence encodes CASSLSPGGITIYF.

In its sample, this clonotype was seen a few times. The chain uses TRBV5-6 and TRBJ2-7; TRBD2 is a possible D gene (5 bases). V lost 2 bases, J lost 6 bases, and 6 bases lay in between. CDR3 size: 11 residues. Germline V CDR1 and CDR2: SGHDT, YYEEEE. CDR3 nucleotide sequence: TGTGCCAGCAGCTTAGGAGGCGAGCAGTACTTC. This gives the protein CASSLGGEQYF.

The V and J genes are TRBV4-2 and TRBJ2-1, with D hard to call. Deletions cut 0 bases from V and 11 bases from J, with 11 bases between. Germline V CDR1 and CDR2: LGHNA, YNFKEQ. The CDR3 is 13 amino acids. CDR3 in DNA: TGTGCCAGCAGCCAAGAGAACGATAGTAAGCAGTTCTTC. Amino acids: CASSQENDSKQFF.

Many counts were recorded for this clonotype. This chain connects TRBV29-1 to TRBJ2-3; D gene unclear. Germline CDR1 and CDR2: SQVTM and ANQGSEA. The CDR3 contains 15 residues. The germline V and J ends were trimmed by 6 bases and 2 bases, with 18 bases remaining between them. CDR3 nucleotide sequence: TGCAGCGTGGCAGCCCCAAGGACGAACACAGATACGCAGTATTTT. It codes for CSVAAPRTNTDTQYF.

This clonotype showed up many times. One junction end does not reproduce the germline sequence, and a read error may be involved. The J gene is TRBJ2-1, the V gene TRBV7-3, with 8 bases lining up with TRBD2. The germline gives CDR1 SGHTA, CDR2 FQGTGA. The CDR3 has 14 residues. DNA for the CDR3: TGTGCCAGCAGCCTAACTGGACTAGCCAATGAGCAGTTCTTC. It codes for CASSLTGLANEQFF. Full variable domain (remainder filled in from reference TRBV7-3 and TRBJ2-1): GAGVSQTPSNKVTEKGKYVELRCDPISGHTALYWYRQSLGQGPEFLIYFQGTGAADDSGLPNDRFFAVRPEGSVSTLKIQRTERGDSAVYLCASSLTGLANEQFFGPGTRLTVL.

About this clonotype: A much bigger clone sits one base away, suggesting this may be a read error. CDR3 bases: TGTGCCAACAGTCGGGACTTGGGGACAGATACGCAGTATTTT. Encoded protein: CANSRDLGTDTQYF. The chain uses TRBV25-1 and TRBJ2-3, with D possibly TRBD2 on 6 matching bases. Germline CDR1 MGHDK, CDR2 SYGVNS. This CDR3 has 14 residues. Together with reference TRBV25-1 and TRBJ2-3, the CDR3 gives the full variable domain: EADIYQTPRYLVIGTGKKITLECSQTMGHDKMYWYQQDPGMELHLIHYSYGVNSTEKGDLSSESTVSRIRTEHFPLTLESARPSHTSQYLCANSRDLGTDTQYFGPGTRLTVL.

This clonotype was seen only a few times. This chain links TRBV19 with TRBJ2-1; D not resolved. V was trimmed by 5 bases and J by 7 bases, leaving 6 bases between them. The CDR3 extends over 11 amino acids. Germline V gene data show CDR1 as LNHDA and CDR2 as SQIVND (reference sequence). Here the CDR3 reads CASSESNEQFF. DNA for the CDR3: TGTGCCAGTAGTGAGAGTAATGAGCAGTTCTTC.

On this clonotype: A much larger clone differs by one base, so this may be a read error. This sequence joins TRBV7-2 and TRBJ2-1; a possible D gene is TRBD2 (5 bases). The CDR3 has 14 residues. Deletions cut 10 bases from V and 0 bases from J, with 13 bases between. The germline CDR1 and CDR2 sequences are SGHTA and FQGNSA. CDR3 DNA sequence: TGTGCCACCCTAGCTAACAGCTCCTACAATGAGCAGTTCTTC. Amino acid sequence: CATLANSSYNEQFF.

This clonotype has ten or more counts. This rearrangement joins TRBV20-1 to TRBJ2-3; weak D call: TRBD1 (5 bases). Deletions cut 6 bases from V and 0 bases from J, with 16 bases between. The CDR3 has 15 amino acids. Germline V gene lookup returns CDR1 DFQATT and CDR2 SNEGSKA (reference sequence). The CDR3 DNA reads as TGCAGTGCGCGGACAAGATCCTATAGCACAGATACGCAGTATTTT. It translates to CSARTRSYSTDTQYF.